The source of this T cell receptor (beta chain) is a study of cytomegalovirus exposure and HLA in healthy donors. With respect to this clone: As yet, its antigen is unknown.

The length of the CDR3 is 13 residues. V lost 2 bases and J lost 4, with 8 bases in between. Germline CDR1 and CDR2: GTSNPN and SVGIG (reference sequence). Amplification used 60 Vbeta primers and 13 Jbeta primers. The repertoire was sequenced with immunoSEQ multiplex PCR; TCRdb's copy has only in-frame clones and lacks some. The repertoire has about 200,000 clones, roughly 13% of them found once; the top ten carry 7.8%. Regarding the study as a whole: Most TCRs appeared rarely, but some public TCRs recurred in many donors. By HLA locus, TCR association rates varied in a later analysis, with DRB1 showing the most and HLA-C the fewest. Per published accounts, TCR beta sequences correctly predicted the HLA-A and HLA-B alleles of most subjects. TCR beta chain V- and J-gene trimming was linked, in a later analysis, to a missense variant in DCLRE1C.

The sequence was collected from a man aged 50-60 years in good health and CMV-seropositive. V is TRBV30 and J is TRBJ1-4; no reliable D call. Sequencing was carried out using PBMCs. DNA of the CDR3: TGTGCCTGGAGTATTGGTAGTAATGAAAAACTGTTTTTT. Its translation: CAWSIGSNEKLFF.